The present T cell receptor beta chain was sequenced within a study of T cell changes during pregnancy in multiple sclerosis. CDR3 length equals 14 residues. V was pared by 6 bases and J by 4 bases, with 16 bases between. Germline V gene sequence: CDR1 MNHNY, CDR2 SVGAGI (reference sequence). Profiling relied on immunoSEQ multiplex PCR, and the TCRdb table lists in-frame clones only, not all of them. Counted here are about 70,000 clones, around nine tenths occurring once; the ten biggest clones make up almost 0.3%. This sample comprised CD4+ T cells from peripheral blood mononuclear cells, obtained after pregnancy. The receptor was derived from a female donor with multiple sclerosis, enrolled in a pregnancy study. This sequence joins TRBV6-6 and TRBJ2-7; D is perhaps TRBD2 (6 bases). DNA for the CDR3: TGTGCCAGCAGCCGCGCCCCGGGAGTATACGAGCAGTACTTC. Amino acids: CASSRAPGVYEQYF.